This T cell receptor (beta chain) was profiled in a study of blood T cell repertoires in COVID-19. Study-wide context: Both acute and convalescent COVID-19 samples were obtained from the United States, Italy and Spain. T cells, B-cell-depleted T cells, or PBMCs provided the cDNA or gDNA that served as material.

Under the authors' procedure: Nucleated cell counts were estimated from reference gene primer amplification. Measured with immunoSEQ multiplex PCR; TCRdb has only the in-frame clones, and not every one. That table furnishes V, J and clone size, whereas the DNA furnished D and trimming. The table lists about 160,000 clones, more than 90% of them singletons. The germline V and J ends were trimmed by 5 bases and 7 bases, with 12 bases remaining between them. The CDR3 sequence is 12 residues long. CDR1 and CDR2 (germline): SEHNR, FQNEAQ (reference sequence). Input material: peripheral blood. This chain uses TRBV7-9 with TRBJ2-7; D uncertain. This receptor was identified in a man aged 55 to 70 with active or convalescent COVID-19. This CDR3 reads CASSPIAIEQYF. CDR3 in DNA: TGTGCCAGCAGCCCTATAGCAATTGAGCAGTACTTC.